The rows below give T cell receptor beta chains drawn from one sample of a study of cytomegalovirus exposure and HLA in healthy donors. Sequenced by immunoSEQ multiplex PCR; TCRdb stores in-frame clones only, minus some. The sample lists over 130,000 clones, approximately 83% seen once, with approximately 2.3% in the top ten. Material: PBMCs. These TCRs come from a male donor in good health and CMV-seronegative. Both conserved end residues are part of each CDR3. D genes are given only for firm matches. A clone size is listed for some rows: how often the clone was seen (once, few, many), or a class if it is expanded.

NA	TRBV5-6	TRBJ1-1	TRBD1	TGTGCCAGCAGCCTGGACAGGGGGACGACTGAAGCTTTCTTT	CASSLDRGTTEAFF
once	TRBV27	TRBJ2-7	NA	TGTGCCAGCAGTTTATCGTTCGGAGGGCACGAGCAGTACTTC	CASSLSFGGHEQYF
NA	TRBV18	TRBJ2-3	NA	TGTGCCAGCTCACCTGCGGTCACTAGCAGATATTTCGTAAATACGCAGTATTTT	CASSPAVTSRYFVNTQYF
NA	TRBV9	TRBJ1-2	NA	TGTGCCAGCAGCGTAGGGGGTGGGGGGGCTGGCTACACCTTC	CASSVGGGGAGYTF
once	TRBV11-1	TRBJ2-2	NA	TGTGCCAGCAGCATTCAGGGTTACGGGGAGCTGTTTTTT	CASSIQGYGELFF
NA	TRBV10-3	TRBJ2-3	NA	TGTGCCATCAGTGGGGCACAGGGCAGCACAGATACGCAGTATTTT	CAISGAQGSTDTQYF
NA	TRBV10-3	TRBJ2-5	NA	TGTGCCATCAGTGCCGCAGGACTGCAAGAGACCCAGTACTTC	CAISAAGLQETQYF
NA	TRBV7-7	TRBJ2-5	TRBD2	TGTGCTAGCAGCCAGTGGACTAGCGGGAGGGCCGGGGAGACCCAGTACTTC	CASSQWTSGRAGETQYF
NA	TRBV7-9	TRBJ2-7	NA	TGTGCCAGCAGCTTAGCGAGGGACATCCCGTCTCGGGAGCAGTACTTC	CASSLARDIPSREQYF
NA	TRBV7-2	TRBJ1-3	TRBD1	TGTGCCAGCAGCCCCCGGACAGGGAAGATCTCTGGAAACACCATATATTTT	CASSPRTGKISGNTIYF
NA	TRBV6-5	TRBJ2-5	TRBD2	TGTGCCAGCAGCCGGGACTATGAGACCCAGTACTTC	CASSRDYETQYF
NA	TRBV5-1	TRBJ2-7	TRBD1	TGCGCCAGCAGCTTGCAGGGGACAGGCGAGCAGTACTTC	CASSLQGTGEQYF
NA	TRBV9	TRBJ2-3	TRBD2	TGTGCCAGCAGCGCCTCCCTAGCGGGCACAGATACGCAGTATTTT	CASSASLAGTDTQYF
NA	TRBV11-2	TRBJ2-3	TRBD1	TGTGCCAGCAGCTTAGATACAGGGGAAGATACGCAGTATTTT	CASSLDTGEDTQYF
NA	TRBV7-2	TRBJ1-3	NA	TGTGCCAGCAGCTCGTCGCGCTCTGGAAACACCATATATTTT	CASSSSRSGNTIYF
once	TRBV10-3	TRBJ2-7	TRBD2	TGTGCCATCAGCCTCGAACCCCCCCCGGGGGGGGCGAACGGGCAGTACTTC	CAISLEPPPGGANGQYF
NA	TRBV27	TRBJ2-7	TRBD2	TGTGCCAGCAGGACTAGCGGGAGAAAGGTCGGGCAGTACTTC	CASRTSGRKVGQYF
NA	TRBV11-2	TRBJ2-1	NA	TGTGCCAGCAGCTTCACAGGTAATGAGCAGTTCTTC	CASSFTGNEQFF
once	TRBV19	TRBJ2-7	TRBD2	TGTGCCAGTAGTATGGGGAGCGGGAGGACCTACGAGCAGTACTTC	CASSMGSGRTYEQYF
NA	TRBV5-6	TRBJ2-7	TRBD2	TGTGCCAGCGTCCTGGGGGAGCGGGAAACCAACGAGCAGTACTTC	CASVLGERETNEQYF
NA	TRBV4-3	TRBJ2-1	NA	TGCGCCAGCAGCCAAGATCGTGTAGGGAGAGAGGACAATGAGCAGTTCTTC	CASSQDRVGREDNEQFF
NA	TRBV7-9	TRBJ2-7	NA	TGTGCCAGCAACTTATTAACTGATCCCGAGCAGTACTTC	CASNLLTDPEQYF
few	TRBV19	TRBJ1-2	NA	TGTGCCAGTAGTATAGGGGGGCAGATTAATGGCTACACCTTC	CASSIGGQINGYTF
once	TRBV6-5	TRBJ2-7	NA	TGTGCCAGCAGAGCAGGGGTGGTCTCCGAGCAGTACTTC	CASRAGVVSEQYF
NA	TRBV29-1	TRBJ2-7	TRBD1	TGCAGCGTCCTGACAGGGCCCTCCTACGAGCAGTACTTC	CSVLTGPSYEQYF
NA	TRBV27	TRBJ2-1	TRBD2	TGTGCCAGCAGTTTAGGCGGGAGCCCCAATGAGCAGTTCTTC	CASSLGGSPNEQFF
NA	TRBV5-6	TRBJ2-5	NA	TGTGCCAGCAGAAGACAGGATCAAGAGACCCAGTACTTC	CASRRQDQETQYF
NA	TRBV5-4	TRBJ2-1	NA	TGTGCCAGCAGCTTGGGGCTAGTCACCTACAATGAGCAGTTCTTC	CASSLGLVTYNEQFF
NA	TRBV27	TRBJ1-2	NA	TGTGCCAGCAGTCCCCGGACAAATACTAACTATGGCTACACCTTC	CASSPRTNTNYGYTF
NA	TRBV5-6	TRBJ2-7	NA	TGTGCCAGCCTAGGGGGAGGGACCTACGAGCAGTACTTC	CASLGGGTYEQYF
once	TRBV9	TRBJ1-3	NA	TGTGCCAGCAGCCGGGGTTCAACTAGGCGCCTCTCTGGAAACACCATATATTTT	CASSRGSTRRLSGNTIYF
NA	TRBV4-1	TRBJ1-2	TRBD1	TGCGCCAGCAGCCAAGATGACAGGGGGAATAACTATGGCTACACCTTC	CASSQDDRGNNYGYTF
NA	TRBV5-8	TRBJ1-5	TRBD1	TGTGCCAGCAGCTTACGACAGGGACAGCCCCAGCATTTT	CASSLRQGQPQHF